This T cell receptor beta chain was recorded in a study of T cell repertoires in cytomegalovirus infection. Study summary: Peptides in the study included HLA-C-restricted and HLA-B-restricted CMV epitopes. Public TCR beta signatures marked donors with CMV infection and the matching HLA. Study-wide points: Predominance within the ex vivo response was attributable to HLA-C-restricted CMV-specific TCR beta clonotypes. The study identified carriers of CMV plus the relevant HLA from cumulative public TCR beta family frequency.

The V end was cut by 7 bases, the J end by 5 bases, with 18 bases between. CDR3 length equals 14 residues. Germline lookup yields CDR1 MNHEY and CDR2 SVGEGT. This clonotype has only a few counts. Its target is not known. TCRdb reanalysed the reads using MiXCR and keeps one entry per CDR3 protein. The table includes roughly 500,000 distinct CDR3 sequences, about 42% detected once. The TCR originated in a human donor in good health (CMV status not recorded). Some clones in this sample may be carry-over from other donors' samples. This chain links TRBV6-2 or TRBV6-3 with TRBJ2-7, with D perhaps matching TRBD2 (7 bases). This sample comprised cultured PBMCs, obtained from culture after CMV antigen stimulation. As DNA, the CDR3 is TGTGCCAGCAAGGGGGGGGGACTTCGGAACGAGCAGTACTTC. This codes for CASKGGGLRNEQYF.